Listed here are 2 T cell receptor beta chains from one sample, sequenced in a study of T cells in Graves' hyperthyroidism and ophthalmopathy. Amplified TCR beta CDR3 regions derived from RNA transcripts. Researchers ran a first-round RT-PCR on the TCR CDR3 using the HTBI primer set. TCRdb redid the calling of the multiplex PCR reads with MiXCR, one entry per CDR3 protein. The sample consists of some 320,000 distinct CDR3 sequences, around 13% of them appearing once. The sample consisted of blood. The source is a woman aged 40 to 50 with Graves' ophthalmopathy.

In its sample, this clonotype was seen many times. V usage is TRBV29-1 and J usage is TRBJ2-5; D uncertain. The ends were cut back, 7 bases at V and 2 bases at J, with 11 bases in the middle. This CDR3 has 12 amino acids. Germline-derived CDR1 and CDR2 are SQVTM and ANQGSEA. CDR3 loop: CSGGHGQETQYF. CDR3 DNA: TGCAGCGGTGGGCACGGACAAGAGACCCAGTACTTC. The full variable domain, with the rest looked up from reference TRBV29-1 and TRBJ2-5, is SAVISQKPSRDICQRGTSLTIQCQVDSQVTMMFWYRQQPGQSLTLIATANQGSEATYESGFVIDKFPISRPNLTFSTLTVSNMSPEDSSIYLCSGGHGQETQYFGPGTRLLVL.

The rearrangement joins TRBV27 to TRBJ1-2; TRBD1 matches 10 bases. The CDR3 spans 16 residues. The germline CDR1 and CDR2 sequences are MNHEY and SMNVEV (reference sequence). Trimming at V came to 6 bases and at J to 4 bases, leaving 11 bases not matched to a gene. CDR3 sequence reads: CASSLRGQGFFYGYTF. The DNA for the CDR3 is TGTGCCAGCAGCCTAAGGGGACAGGGGTTTTTCTATGGCTACACCTTC.